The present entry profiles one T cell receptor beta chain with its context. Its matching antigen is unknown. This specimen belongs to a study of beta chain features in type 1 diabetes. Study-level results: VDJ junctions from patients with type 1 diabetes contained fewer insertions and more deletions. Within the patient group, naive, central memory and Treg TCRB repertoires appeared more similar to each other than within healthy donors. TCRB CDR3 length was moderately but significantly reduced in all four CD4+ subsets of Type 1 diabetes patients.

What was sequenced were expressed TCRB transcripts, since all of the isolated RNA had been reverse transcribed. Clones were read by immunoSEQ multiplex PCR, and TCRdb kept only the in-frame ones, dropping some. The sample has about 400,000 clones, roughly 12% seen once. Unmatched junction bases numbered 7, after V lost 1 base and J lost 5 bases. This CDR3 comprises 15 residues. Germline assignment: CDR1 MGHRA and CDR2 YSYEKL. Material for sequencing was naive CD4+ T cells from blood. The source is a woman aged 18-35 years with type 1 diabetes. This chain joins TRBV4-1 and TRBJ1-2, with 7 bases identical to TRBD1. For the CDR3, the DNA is TGCGCCAGCAGCCAAGTTGAGGGGGCGCGGTATGGCTACACCTTC. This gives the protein CASSQVEGARYGYTF.